These T cell receptor beta chains were read from a single sample in a study of T cell repertoires in cytomegalovirus infection. Which antigens these TCRs recognize remains unknown. TCRdb reprocessed the reads via MiXCR and lists one record per CDR3 protein. There are about 890,000 distinct CDR3 sequences in the sample; under 40% occur only once, and around 15% lies in the top ten. The source material was cultured CD8+ T cells from PBMCs, sampled from culture after CMV antigen stimulation. These TCRs come from a human donor in good health (CMV status not recorded). Some clones in this sample may be carry-over from other donors' samples. Both conserved end residues are part of each CDR3. Each record gives: J gene, clone size, V gene, D gene, CDR3 DNA, CDR3 protein. The D gene is left open where the match is weak. Only some rows state a clone size, as once, few, many or a class for expanded clones.

>TRBJ2-2|NA|TRBV20-1|TRBD1
TGCAGTGCCGCGCGGGGACAGGGGTTGTCCGGGGAGCTGTTTTTT
CSAARGQGLSGELFF
>TRBJ2-1|many|TRBV7-6|NA
TGTGCCAGCAGCCCAACAGGGCATGAGCAGTTCTTC
CASSPTGHEQFF
>TRBJ1-1|few|TRBV7-2|NA
TGTGCCAGCAGCTTCTTGGGAGGGCGGAACACTGAAGCTTTCTTT
CASSFLGGRNTEAFF
>TRBJ1-5|few|TRBV5-1|TRBD1
TGCGCCAGCAGCTCGGGGACAGGGGCTGGACAGCCCCAGCATTTT
CASSSGTGAGQPQHF
>TRBJ2-1|NA|TRBV29-1|NA
TGCAGCGTTGAATCTAACTACAATGAGCAGTTCTTC
CSVESNYNEQFF
>TRBJ2-4|few|TRBV6-8|TRBD2
TGTGCCAGCAGAGAACTAGCGGGGGGGCAAAACATTCAGTACTTC
CASRELAGGQNIQYF
>TRBJ2-2|few|TRBV23-1|NA
TGCGCCACGAAGGAGGCCACCGGGGAGCTGTTTTTT
CATKEATGELFF
>TRBJ2-2|few|TRBV19|NA
TGTGCCAGTGTTTATGCCGGGGAGCTGTTTTTT
CASVYAGELFF
>TRBJ1-1|many|TRBV7-6|NA
TGTGCCAGCAGCTTAGTCGGCCCTCTGGACACTGAAGCTTTCTTT
CASSLVGPLDTEAFF
>TRBJ1-2|NA|TRBV7-6|TRBD1
TGTGCCAGCAGCCGGGGAAGAAGGGACAGGGGGTGGAATGGCTACACCTTC
CASSRGRRDRGWNGYTF
>TRBJ2-1|NA|TRBV14|NA
TGTGCCAGCAGCCGAGTACATCGTGAGCAGTTCTTC
CASSRVHREQFF
>TRBJ2-1|many|TRBV12-3/TRBV12-4|NA
TGTGCCAGCAGCCCGGCTAGCTCCTACAATGAGCAGTTCTTC
CASSPASSYNEQFF
>TRBJ2-2|many|TRBV7-8|NA
TGTGCCAGCAGCTTAGTGGTCGGGGGCACGAACACCGGGGAGCTGTTTTTT
CASSLVVGGTNTGELFF
>TRBJ2-1|NA|TRBV7-8|TRBD2
TGTGCCAGCAGCTTAGATCCAGGCGGGGGGGTAAGGGATGAGCAGTTCTTC
CASSLDPGGGVRDEQFF
>TRBJ2-7|NA|TRBV10-1|NA
TGCGCCAGCAGTGGCAGGGAAAGCTCCTACGAGCAGTACTTC
CASSGRESSYEQYF
>TRBJ2-1|many|TRBV7-6|TRBD2
TGTGCTAGCAGCTTAGCGACTAGCGGGGGGGACAATGAGCAGTTCTTC
CASSLATSGGDNEQFF
>TRBJ2-2|NA|TRBV6-2/TRBV6-3|NA
TGTGCCAGCGGCGCAGGGGCAACCGGGAAGCTGTTTTTT
CASGAGATGKLFF
>TRBJ1-1|NA|TRBV29-1|NA
TGCAGCGTTGAAAAGAGGGGGGCGAACACTGAAGCTTTCTTT
CSVEKRGANTEAFF
>TRBJ2-7|many|TRBV7-2|NA
TGTGCCAGCAGCCCAGAAGACAGCTACGAGCAGTACTTC
CASSPEDSYEQYF
>TRBJ2-6|NA|TRBV6-6|NA
TGTGCCAGCAGTGGATCAGGGGGGGGGGCCAACGTCCTGACTTTC
CASSGSGGGANVLTF
>TRBJ1-5|few|TRBV6-6|NA
TGTGCCAGCAGTTTCTCGGGGGGATTAGGCAATCAGCCCCAGCATTTT
CASSFSGGLGNQPQHF
>TRBJ2-5|few|TRBV28|TRBD1
TGTGCCAGCAGCACAGGGGTAGTAGAGACCCAGTACTTC
CASSTGVVETQYF
>TRBJ1-5|few|TRBV4-1|TRBD1
TGCGCCAGCAGCCAAAAGGCTACAGGGGCTCAGCCCCAGCATTTT
CASSQKATGAQPQHF
>TRBJ1-2|NA|TRBV19|NA
TGTGCCAGTAGTATCGGCAGTCCCTATGGCTACACCTTC
CASSIGSPYGYTF
>TRBJ2-5|few|TRBV10-3|NA
TGTGCCATCAGAGCGGAGGACCAAGAGACCCAGTACTTC
CAIRAEDQETQYF
>TRBJ2-4|many|TRBV6-2/TRBV6-3|NA
TGTGCCAGCTCCTCTCCAGTGACAGGTTGGCCTGTTCTGGGAAACATTCAGTACTTC
CASSSPVTGWPVLGNIQYF
>TRBJ2-3|few|TRBV6-5|NA
TGTGCCAGCAGTTACTCGTTCCTCAGAGATACGCAGTATTTT
CASSYSFLRDTQYF
>TRBJ2-3|NA|TRBV14|TRBD2
TGTGCCAGCAGCGACGAACGGGACTACCTGCAGAACACAGATACGCAGTATTTT
CASSDERDYLQNTDTQYF
>TRBJ2-4|NA|TRBV20-1|TRBD1
TGCAGTGCTAGCGACCCGGGACAGGGTTATTTAGCCAAAAACATTCAGTACTTC
CSASDPGQGYLAKNIQYF
>TRBJ2-1|NA|TRBV24-1|NA
TGTGCCATCAGTGACTCCGGACGGAACAATGAGCAGTTCTTC
CAISDSGRNNEQFF
>TRBJ1-1|NA|TRBV2|NA
TGTGCCAGCAGCGAGGGGGGCGCTTTGGTATCGGCTTTCTTT
CASSEGGALVSAFF
>TRBJ1-2|few|TRBV19|NA
TGTGCCAGTAGTAGGAAGAATAACTATGGCTACACCTTC
CASSRKNNYGYTF
>TRBJ2-1|NA|TRBV7-2|TRBD1
TGTGCCAGCAGCAAGGACAGGGGCCATGAGCAGTTCTTC
CASSKDRGHEQFF
>TRBJ1-1|NA|TRBV7-6|NA
TGTGCCAGCAGCTTAGTATTGGGGGGGGAAGCTTTCTTT
CASSLVLGGEAFF
>TRBJ2-3|NA|TRBV4-1|NA
TGCGCCAGCAGCCAAGCGCAGGGCACAGATACGCAGTATTTT
CASSQAQGTDTQYF
>TRBJ2-1|many|TRBV7-6|NA
TGTGCCAGCAGCTTAGGGAGAACTGTGTGGGAGCAGTTCTTC
CASSLGRTVWEQFF
>TRBJ2-3|NA|TRBV24-1|NA
TGTGCCACCAGTGAAGGGCTAGTGGCCAACACAGATACGCAGTATTTT
CATSEGLVANTDTQYF
>TRBJ2-1|NA|TRBV10-1|TRBD2
TGCGCCAGCAGTGAAGCGGGGGCTCGTGAGCAGTTCTTC
CASSEAGAREQFF
>TRBJ2-7|NA|TRBV6-5|NA
TGTGCCAGTAGTCCTCCCGGGTGGGGGCTCGATTACGAGCAGTACTTC
CASSPPGWGLDYEQYF
>TRBJ2-2|few|TRBV7-8|NA
TGTGCCAGCAGCTTAGTACAGCCAAGTGCGAACACCGGGGAGCTGTTTTTT
CASSLVQPSANTGELFF